These 21 T cell receptor beta chains originate from one sample sequenced in a study of blood T cell repertoires in COVID-19. The data were produced by immunoSEQ multiplex PCR, yet TCRdb's version contains in-frame clones alone and is incomplete. Seen here are a few hundred thousand clones, around 87% observed once, and the top ten hold about 8%. The specimen was peripheral blood. These receptor sequences come from a woman in her forties or fifties who had recovered from COVID-19.

The CDR3 sequence is CASSKGTDNSPLHF. The CDR3, as DNA: TGTGCCAGCAGCAAGGGGACAGACAATTCACCCCTCCACTTT. The rearrangement joins TRBV6-1 to TRBJ1-6; 7 bases are shared with TRBD1. The germline V gene has CDR1 MNHNS and CDR2 SASEGT. The CDR3 loop spans 14 amino acids. V was clipped by 6 bases and J by 7 bases; unmatched bases: 6.

The chain combines TRBV28 with TRBJ2-1, with D unresolved. Germline V CDR1 and CDR2: MDHEN, SYDVKM. This CDR3 has 15 residues. V was pared by 3 bases and J by 8 bases, with 17 bases between. In DNA, the CDR3 is TGTGCCAGCAGTTTTTACCGACTGGTGTGGGATGAGCAGTTCTTC. Protein: CASSFYRLVWDEQFF.

The J gene is TRBJ1-1, the V gene TRBV10-3; TRBD1 agrees at 8 bases. The CDR3 sequence is 13 residues long. Germline trimming cut 10 bases from V and 3 bases from J; bases unmatched to any gene: 7. From germline, CDR1 is ENHRY and CDR2 SYGVKD. The CDR3 protein is CARRTGPDTEAFF. The CDR3, as DNA: TGTGCCAGACGGACAGGGCCTGACACTGAAGCTTTCTTT.

J is TRBJ2-3 and V is TRBV7-2, with a tentative D call TRBD1 (5 bases). The V gene lost 1 base and the J gene lost 3 bases, with 11 bases spanning the gap. Germline CDR1 is SGHTA and CDR2 is FQGNSA. The CDR3 spans 15 residues. As DNA, the CDR3 is TGTGCCAGCAGCTTAGAGGGGATAAGAACAGATACGCAGTATTTT. Translated, it gives CASSLEGIRTDTQYF.

The chain employs TRBV6-5 and TRBJ2-1, with 12 bases fitting TRBD2. In germline, CDR1 is MNHEY, CDR2 SVGAGI. Trimming removed 6 bases from V and 7 bases from J; junction bases left unmatched: 4. This CDR3 comprises 14 residues. The CDR3 is CASRLAGGGNEQFF. CDR3 bases: TGTGCCAGCAGACTAGCGGGAGGAGGTAATGAGCAGTTCTTC.

This clone came up once. The chain carries TRBV29-1 and TRBJ1-1; D possibly corresponds to TRBD1 (6 bases). CDR3 length: 11 amino acids. Trimming took 7 bases from V and 6 from J, leaving 12 bases between them. CDR1 SQVTM and CDR2 ANQGSEA come from the germline V gene. CDR3 bases: TGCAGCGCCAGTGACAGGCCTGAAGCTTTCTTT. Amino acids: CSASDRPEAFF.

The sample holds a few counts of this clone. This chain uses TRBV11-2 with TRBJ2-7, with 7 bases lining up with TRBD2. This CDR3 contains 16 residues. Per germline, CDR1 SGHAT and CDR2 FQNNGV. The trim removed 5 bases at V and 0 bases at J, leaving 10 bases unmatched. CDR3 protein: CASSSPRASGSYEQYF. The CDR3 DNA follows: TGTGCCAGCAGCAGCCCACGGGCTAGCGGCTCCTACGAGCAGTACTTC. The entire variable domain, with the rest obtained from reference TRBV11-2 and TRBJ2-7, is as follows: EAGVAQSPRYKIIEKRQSVAFWCNPISGHATLYWYQQILGQGPKLLIQFQNNGVVDDSQLPKDRFSAERLKGVDSTLKIQPAKLEDSAVYLCASSSPRASGSYEQYFGPGTRLTVT.

The rearrangement links TRBV12-3 or TRBV12-4 to TRBJ2-1; 7 bases map to TRBD2. The CDR3 covers 13 residues. The V segment lost 5 bases and the J segment 14 bases; nucleotides outside the gene matches: 12. The CDR3 sequence: CASSTTPGREEFF. The CDR3 nucleotides are TGTGCCAGCAGTACTACGCCGGGTCGGGAGGAGTTCTTC.

The chain employs TRBV6-5 and TRBJ1-3; TRBD1 agrees at 8 bases. CDR1 MNHEY and CDR2 SVGAGI come from the germline V gene. Trimming at V came to 5 bases and at J to 2 bases, leaving 5 bases not matched to a gene. CDR3 length: 15 residues. For the CDR3, the DNA is TGTGCCAGCAGTAAACAGGGGGTCGCTGGAAACACCATATATTTT. Its translation: CASSKQGVAGNTIYF.

The rearrangement uses TRBV10-3 and TRBJ1-1, with 7 bases fitting TRBD1. This CDR3 spans 13 amino acids. V lost 6 bases, J lost 2 bases, and 3 bases stayed unmatched. Germline CDR1 reads ENHRY; CDR2 reads SYGVKD. The CDR3 DNA reads TGTGCCATCAGGGGACAGAGAAACACTGAAGCTTTCTTT. This gives the protein CAIRGQRNTEAFF.

The chain carries TRBV10-2 and TRBJ2-3, with TRBD2 identical over 13 bases. The V segment lost 2 bases and the J segment 6 bases; nucleotides outside the gene matches: 5. This CDR3 spans 16 amino acids. Germline values: CDR1 WSHSY, CDR2 SAAADI. The CDR3 nucleotides are TGCGCCAGCAGTGAGGCACTAGCGGGAGGGATGGATACGCAGTATTTT. Amino acids: CASSEALAGGMDTQYF.

The J gene is TRBJ2-7, the V gene TRBV5-5; no definite D call. In germline, CDR1 is SGHKS, CDR2 YYEKEE (reference sequence). The CDR3 covers 13 residues. V shed 4 bases and J shed 2 bases, with 10 bases lying between them. The CDR3 is CASSPEVAYEQYF. In nucleotides, the CDR3 is TGTGCCAGCAGCCCCGAGGTCGCCTACGAGCAGTACTTC.

In its sample, this clone was seen a few times. This chain connects TRBV10-3 to TRBJ2-5; TRBD2 matches at 7 bases. Unmatched junction bases numbered 4, after V lost 2 bases and J lost 7 bases. This CDR3 region has 13 residues. Germline V gene sequence: CDR1 ENHRY, CDR2 SYGVKD. CDR3 region: CAISEGGGGTQYF. Here the CDR3 DNA reads TGTGCCATCAGTGAGGGAGGCGGGGGGACCCAGTACTTC.

This clone turned up a few times. The chain carries TRBV5-4 and TRBJ2-7; the match to TRBD1 covers 8 bases. With 3 bases clipped from V and 1 base from J, the junction kept 0 bases outside the gene matches. CDR1 and CDR2 from the germline V gene are SGHNT and YYREEE (reference sequence). CDR3 length equals 13 residues. The CDR3 sequence is CASSYRGSYEQYF. The CDR3 DNA is TGTGCCAGCAGCTACAGGGGGTCCTACGAGCAGTACTTC.

The chain joins TRBV19 to TRBJ2-1, with D perhaps matching TRBD2 (5 bases). V dropped 4 bases and J dropped 5 bases, with 12 bases sitting between them. The CDR3 has 14 amino acids. The germline gives CDR1 LNHDA, CDR2 SQIVND (reference sequence). The CDR3 DNA reads TGTGCCAGTAGTACCCCCGGGGTCCACAATGAGCAGTTCTTC. Its translation: CASSTPGVHNEQFF.

This chain connects TRBV10-2 to TRBJ2-7; possible D gene TRBD2, 6 bases. CDR1 is WSHSY and CDR2 is SAAADI in the germline V gene. The CDR3 has 13 residues. Between the trimmed V and J ends, which lost 2 bases and 3 bases, there was a span of 8 bases. The CDR3 DNA sequence: TGCGCCAGCAGTGAGGGAGGGTACTACGAGCAGTACTTC. Amino acid sequence: CASSEGGYYEQYF.

The CDR3 DNA sequence: TGTGCCTGGAGCCTCGCGAACAATGAGCAGTTCTTC. Amino acids: CAWSLANNEQFF. The rearrangement links TRBV30 to TRBJ2-1; D uncertain. The V end lost 3 bases, the J end lost 5 bases, and 8 bases lay between the germline ends. The CDR3 has 12 amino acids. Germline CDR1 is GTSNPN and CDR2 is SVGIG (reference sequence).

The V and J genes are TRBV18 and TRBJ2-2; 7 nucleotides agree with TRBD2. Germline V lookup: CDR1 KGHSH, CDR2 LQKENI. V was clipped by 0 bases and J by 4 bases; unmatched bases: 8. The CDR3 sequence is 17 residues long. The CDR3 DNA reads as TGTGCCAGCTCACCACCTCTTGGCGGGGGACTCACCGGGGAGCTGTTTTTT. Translating it yields CASSPPLGGGLTGELFF.

The chain recombines TRBV5-6 with TRBJ2-2, with TRBD2 matching 13 bases. This CDR3 region has 18 residues. Germline-derived CDR1 and CDR2 are SGHDT and YYEEEE. Germline trimming cut 7 bases from V and 4 bases from J; bases unmatched to any gene: 13. In DNA, the CDR3 is TGTGCCAGCGCAGACGGGACTAGCGGGATAGCGGGCACCGGGGAGCTGTTTTTT. Its translation is CASADGTSGIAGTGELFF.

The chain employs TRBV10-3 and TRBJ2-1, with 10 bases that match TRBD1. V was pared by 2 bases and J by 6 bases, with 10 bases of the junction left unmatched. The CDR3 consists of 17 residues. Germline V lookup: CDR1 ENHRY, CDR2 SYGVKD. The chain's CDR3 is CAISEDRGQAMFNEQFF. CDR3 in DNA: TGTGCCATCAGTGAGGACAGGGGGCAAGCGATGTTCAATGAGCAGTTCTTC.

This clone has only a few counts. The V gene is TRBV10-3, the J gene TRBJ1-1; possible D gene TRBD1, 5 bases. Germline assignment: CDR1 ENHRY and CDR2 SYGVKD. The CDR3 contains 13 residues. V gave up 8 bases and J gave up 3 bases, with 13 bases separating them. CDR3 in DNA: TGTGCCATCGGCAGGGAAAGAGACACTGAAGCTTTCTTT. Amino acid sequence: CAIGRERDTEAFF.